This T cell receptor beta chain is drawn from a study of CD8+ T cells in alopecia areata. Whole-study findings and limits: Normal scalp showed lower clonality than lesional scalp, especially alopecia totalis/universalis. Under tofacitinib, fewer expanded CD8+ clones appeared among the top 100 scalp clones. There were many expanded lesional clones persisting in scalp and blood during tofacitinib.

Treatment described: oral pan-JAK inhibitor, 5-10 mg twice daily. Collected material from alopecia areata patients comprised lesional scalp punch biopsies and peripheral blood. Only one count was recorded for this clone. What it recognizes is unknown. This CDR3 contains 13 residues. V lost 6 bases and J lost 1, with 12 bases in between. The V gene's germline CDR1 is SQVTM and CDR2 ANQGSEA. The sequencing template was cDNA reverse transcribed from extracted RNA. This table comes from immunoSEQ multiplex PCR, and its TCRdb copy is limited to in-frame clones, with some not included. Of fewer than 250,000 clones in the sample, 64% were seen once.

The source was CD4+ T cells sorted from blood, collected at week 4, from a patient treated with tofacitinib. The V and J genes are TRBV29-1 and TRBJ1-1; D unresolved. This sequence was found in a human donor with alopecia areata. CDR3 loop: CSVRPQKNTEAFF. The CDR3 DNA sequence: TGCAGCGTCCGACCTCAAAAGAACACTGAAGCTTTCTTT.